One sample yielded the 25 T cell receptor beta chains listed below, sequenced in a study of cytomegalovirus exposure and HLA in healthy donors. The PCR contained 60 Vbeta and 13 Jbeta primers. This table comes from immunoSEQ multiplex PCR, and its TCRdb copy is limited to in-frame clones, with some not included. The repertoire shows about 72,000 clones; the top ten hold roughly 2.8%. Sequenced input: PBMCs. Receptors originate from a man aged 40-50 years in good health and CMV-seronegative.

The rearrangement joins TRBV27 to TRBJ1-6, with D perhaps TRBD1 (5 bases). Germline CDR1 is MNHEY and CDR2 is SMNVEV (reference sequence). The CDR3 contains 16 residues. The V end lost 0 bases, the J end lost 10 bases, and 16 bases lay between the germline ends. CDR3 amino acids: CASSLSIVGEASPLHF. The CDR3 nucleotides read TGTGCCAGCAGTTTATCGATTGTAGGGGAGGCCTCACCCCTCCACTTT.

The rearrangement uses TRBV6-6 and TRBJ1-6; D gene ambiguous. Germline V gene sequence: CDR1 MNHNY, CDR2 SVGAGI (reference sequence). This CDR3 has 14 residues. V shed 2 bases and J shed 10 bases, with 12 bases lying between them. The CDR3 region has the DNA TGTGCCAGCAGTTACAGGGAGGAATCCTCACCCCTCCACTTT. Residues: CASSYREESSPLHF.

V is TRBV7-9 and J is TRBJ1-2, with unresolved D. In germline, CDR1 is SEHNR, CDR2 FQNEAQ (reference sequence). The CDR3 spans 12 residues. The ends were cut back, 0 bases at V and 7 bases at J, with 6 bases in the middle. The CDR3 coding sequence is TGTGCCAGCAGCTTAGCTGAGGGTGGCTACACCTTC. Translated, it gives CASSLAEGGYTF.

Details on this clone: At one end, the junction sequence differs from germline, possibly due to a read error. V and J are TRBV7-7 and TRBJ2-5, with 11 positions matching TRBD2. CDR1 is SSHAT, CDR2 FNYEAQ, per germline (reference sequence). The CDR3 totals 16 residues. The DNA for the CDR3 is TGTGCTAGCAGCTTAGAGCTAGCGGGGGGTAGGGAGACCCAGTACTTC. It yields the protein CASSLELAGGRETQYF.

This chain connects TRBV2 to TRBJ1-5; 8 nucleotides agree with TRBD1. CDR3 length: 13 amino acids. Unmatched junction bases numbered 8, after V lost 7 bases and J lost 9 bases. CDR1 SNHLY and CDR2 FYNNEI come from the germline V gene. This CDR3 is CASNGDRLPPQHF. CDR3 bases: TGTGCCAGCAACGGGGACAGGTTGCCGCCCCAGCATTTT.

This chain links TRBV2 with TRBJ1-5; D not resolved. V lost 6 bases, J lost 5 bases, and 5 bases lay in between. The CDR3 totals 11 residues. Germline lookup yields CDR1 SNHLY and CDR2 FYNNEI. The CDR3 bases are TGTGCCAGCAGAAGAGATCAGCCCCAGCATTTT. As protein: CASRRDQPQHF.

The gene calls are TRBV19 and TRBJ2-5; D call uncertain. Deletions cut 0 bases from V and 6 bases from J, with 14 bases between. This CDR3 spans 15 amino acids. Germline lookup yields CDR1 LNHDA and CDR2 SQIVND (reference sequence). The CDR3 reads CASSIEAGFVKTQYF. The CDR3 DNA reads TGTGCCAGTAGTATAGAAGCCGGGTTTGTAAAGACCCAGTACTTC.

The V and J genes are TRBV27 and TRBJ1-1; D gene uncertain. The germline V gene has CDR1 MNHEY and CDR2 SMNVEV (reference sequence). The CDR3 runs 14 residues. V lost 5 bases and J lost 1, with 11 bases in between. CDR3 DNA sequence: TGTGCCAGCAGTGCCCTCCGGGAGAACACTGAAGCTTTCTTT. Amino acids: CASSALRENTEAFF.

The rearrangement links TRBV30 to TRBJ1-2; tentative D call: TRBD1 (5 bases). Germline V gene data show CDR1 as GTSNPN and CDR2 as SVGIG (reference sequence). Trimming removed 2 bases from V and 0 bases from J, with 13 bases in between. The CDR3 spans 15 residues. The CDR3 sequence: CAWSSYRRTNYGYTF. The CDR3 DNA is TGTGCCTGGAGTAGCTACAGGAGAACTAACTATGGCTACACCTTC.

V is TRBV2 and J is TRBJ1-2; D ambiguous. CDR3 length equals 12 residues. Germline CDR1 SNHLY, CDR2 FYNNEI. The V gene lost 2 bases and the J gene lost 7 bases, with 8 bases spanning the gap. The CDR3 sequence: CASSESRAGYTF. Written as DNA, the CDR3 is TGTGCCAGCAGTGAATCTCGCGCTGGCTACACCTTC.

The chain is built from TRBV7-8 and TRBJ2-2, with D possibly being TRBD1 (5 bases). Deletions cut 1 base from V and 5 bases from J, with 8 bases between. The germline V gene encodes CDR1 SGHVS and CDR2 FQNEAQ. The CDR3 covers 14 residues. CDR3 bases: TGTGCCAGCAGCTTAGAAGGGGTAACCGGGGAGCTGTTTTTT. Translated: CASSLEGVTGELFF. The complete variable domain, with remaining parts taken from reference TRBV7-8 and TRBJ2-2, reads GAGVSQSPRYKVAKRGQDVALRCDPISGHVSLFWYQQALGQGPEFLTYFQNEAQLDKSGLPSDRFFAERPEGSVSTLKIQRTQQEDSAVYLCASSLEGVTGELFFGEGSRLTVL.

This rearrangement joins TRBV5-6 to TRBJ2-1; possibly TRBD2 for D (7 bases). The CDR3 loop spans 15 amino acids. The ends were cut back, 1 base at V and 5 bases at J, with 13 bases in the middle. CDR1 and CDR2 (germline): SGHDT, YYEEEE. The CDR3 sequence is CASSLLGGANNEQFF. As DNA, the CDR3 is TGTGCCAGCAGCTTGTTGGGGGGGGCCAACAATGAGCAGTTCTTC.

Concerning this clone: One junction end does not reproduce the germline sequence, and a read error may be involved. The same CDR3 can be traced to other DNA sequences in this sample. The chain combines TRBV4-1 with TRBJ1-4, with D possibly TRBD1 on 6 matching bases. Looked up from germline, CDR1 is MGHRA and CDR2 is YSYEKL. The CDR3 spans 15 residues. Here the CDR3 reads CASSQAGAPDEKLFF. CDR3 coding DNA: TGCGCTAGCAGCCAAGCAGGGGCCCCTGATGAAAAACTGTTTTTT.

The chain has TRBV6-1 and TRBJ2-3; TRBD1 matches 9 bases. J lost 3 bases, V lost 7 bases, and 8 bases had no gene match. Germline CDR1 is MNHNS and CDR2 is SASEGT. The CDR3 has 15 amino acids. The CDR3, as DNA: TGTGCCAGCACCCCAGGGACAGGGATGACAGATACGCAGTATTTT. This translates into CASTPGTGMTDTQYF.

The CDR3 here is CSVVGRGDTDTQYF. CDR3 coding DNA: TGCAGCGTTGTCGGGCGCGGGGACACAGATACGCAGTATTTT. This rearrangement joins TRBV29-1 to TRBJ2-3, with TRBD2 as a possible D gene (6 bases). The germline CDR1 and CDR2 sequences are SQVTM and ANQGSEA. Trimming left V 4 bases short and J 2 bases short, with 13 bases between. The CDR3 contains 14 residues.

The CDR3 protein is CASSPSGTATYEQYF. DNA of the CDR3: TGTGCCAGCAGTCCCTCCGGGACAGCAACCTACGAGCAGTACTTC. V is TRBV5-5 and J is TRBJ2-7; 7 positions agree with TRBD1. This CDR3 spans 15 amino acids. J lost 2 bases, V lost 5 bases, and 10 bases had no gene match. CDR1 SGHKS and CDR2 YYEKEE come from the germline V gene (reference sequence).

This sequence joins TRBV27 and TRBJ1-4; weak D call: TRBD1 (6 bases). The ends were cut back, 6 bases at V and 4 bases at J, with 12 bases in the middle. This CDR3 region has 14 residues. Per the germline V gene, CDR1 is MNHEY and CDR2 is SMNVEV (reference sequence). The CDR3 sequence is CASSQGSFNEKLFF. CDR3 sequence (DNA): TGTGCCAGCAGCCAGGGGTCTTTTAATGAAAAACTGTTTTTT.

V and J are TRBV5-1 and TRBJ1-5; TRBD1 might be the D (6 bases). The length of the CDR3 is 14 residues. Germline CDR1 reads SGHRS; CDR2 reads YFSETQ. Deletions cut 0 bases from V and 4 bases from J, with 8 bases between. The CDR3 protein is CASSLATGNQPQHF. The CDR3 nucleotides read TGCGCCAGCAGCTTGGCCACAGGGAATCAGCCCCAGCATTTT.

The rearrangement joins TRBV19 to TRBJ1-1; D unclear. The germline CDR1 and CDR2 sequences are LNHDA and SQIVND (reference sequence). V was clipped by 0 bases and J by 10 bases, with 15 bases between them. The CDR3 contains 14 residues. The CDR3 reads CASSIDSDRGRAFF. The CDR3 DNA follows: TGTGCCAGTAGTATAGATAGCGATCGTGGTCGAGCTTTCTTT.

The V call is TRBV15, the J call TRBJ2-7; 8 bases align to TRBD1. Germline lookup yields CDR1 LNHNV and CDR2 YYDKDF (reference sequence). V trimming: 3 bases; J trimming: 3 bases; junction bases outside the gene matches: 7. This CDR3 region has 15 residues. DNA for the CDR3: TGTGCCACCAGCAGGTCAGGGGGCCTAGGCTACGAGCAGTACTTC. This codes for CATSRSGGLGYEQYF.

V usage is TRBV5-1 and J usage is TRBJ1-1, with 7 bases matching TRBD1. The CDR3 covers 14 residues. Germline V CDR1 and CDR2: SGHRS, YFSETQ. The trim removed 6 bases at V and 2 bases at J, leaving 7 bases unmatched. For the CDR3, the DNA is TGCGCCAGCACCTTACAGGGGAGTAACACTGAAGCTTTCTTT. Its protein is CASTLQGSNTEAFF.

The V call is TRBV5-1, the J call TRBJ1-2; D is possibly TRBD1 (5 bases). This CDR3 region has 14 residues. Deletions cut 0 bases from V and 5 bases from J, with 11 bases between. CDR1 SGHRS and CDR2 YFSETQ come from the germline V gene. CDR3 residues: CASSLGQGIYGYTF. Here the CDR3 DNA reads TGCGCCAGCAGCTTGGGGCAGGGAATATATGGCTACACCTTC.

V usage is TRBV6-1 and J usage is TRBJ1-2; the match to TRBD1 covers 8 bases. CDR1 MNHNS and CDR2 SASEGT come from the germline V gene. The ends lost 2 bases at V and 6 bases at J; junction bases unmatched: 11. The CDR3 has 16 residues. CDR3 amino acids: CASSELVGAGGDGYTF. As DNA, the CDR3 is TGTGCCAGCAGTGAACTGGTCGGGGCAGGGGGCGATGGCTACACCTTC.

In DNA, the CDR3 is TGTGCCAGCAGCTTACGACTAGCGGGGGACAATGAGCAGTTCTTC. The encoded protein is CASSLRLAGDNEQFF. The chain has TRBV9 and TRBJ2-1; 12 bases fit TRBD2. Losses at the gene ends were 4 bases for V and 5 bases for J; bases not matched to a gene: 4. Germline values: CDR1 SGDLS, CDR2 YYNGEE. The CDR3 covers 15 residues.

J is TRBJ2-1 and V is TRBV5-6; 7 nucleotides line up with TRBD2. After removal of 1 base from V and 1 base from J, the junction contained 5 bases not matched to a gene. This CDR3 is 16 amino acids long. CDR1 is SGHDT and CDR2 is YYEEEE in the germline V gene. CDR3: CASSLMGRGSYNEQFF. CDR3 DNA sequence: TGTGCCAGCAGCTTGATGGGGAGGGGATCCTACAATGAGCAGTTCTTC.